This TCR beta chain was identified during a study of T cells in Graves' hyperthyroidism and ophthalmopathy. Study results and limitations: Blood also showed most of the thyroid clonotypes that were expanded above 0.001.

What was amplified from RNA transcripts were TCR beta CDR3 regions. The study used the HTBI primer set for a first-round RT-PCR of the TCR CDR3. MiXCR was run by TCRdb on the multiplex PCR reads, yielding one entry per CDR3 protein. Counted here are approximately 640,000 distinct CDR3 sequences, 45% occurring once; the ten biggest clones make up 6.5% to 9%. Researchers barred patients who had uncontrolled infection, other autoimmune disease, pregnancy or lactation. Together with thyroid ultrasound, orbital computed tomography, serum thyroxine and TRAb, clinical symptoms were used for diagnoses. This clonotype has a count of ten or more. Antigen unknown. Germline CDR1 is LNHDA and CDR2 is SQIVND (reference sequence). This CDR3 has 14 amino acids. V was trimmed by 5 bases and J by 8 bases, leaving 15 bases between them.

The clonotype was recovered from an adult man with Graves' disease, either hyperthyroidism or ophthalmopathy (not recorded which). Material for sequencing was peripheral blood or thyroid tissue (not recorded which). J is TRBJ1-4 and V is TRBV19, with D hard to call. The chain's CDR3 is CASSPSGPFEKLFF. For the CDR3, the DNA is TGTGCCAGTAGTCCTTCGGGCCCCTTCGAAAAACTGTTTTTT.